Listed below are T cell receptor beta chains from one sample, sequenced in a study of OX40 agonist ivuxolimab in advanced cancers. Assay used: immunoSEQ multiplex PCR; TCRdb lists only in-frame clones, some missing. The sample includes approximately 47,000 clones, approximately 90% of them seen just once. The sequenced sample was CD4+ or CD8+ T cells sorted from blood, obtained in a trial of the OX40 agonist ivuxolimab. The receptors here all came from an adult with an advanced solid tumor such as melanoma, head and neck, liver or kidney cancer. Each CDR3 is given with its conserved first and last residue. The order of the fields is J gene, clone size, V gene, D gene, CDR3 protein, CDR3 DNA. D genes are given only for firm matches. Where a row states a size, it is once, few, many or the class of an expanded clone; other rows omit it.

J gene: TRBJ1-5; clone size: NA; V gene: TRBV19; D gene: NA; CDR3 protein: CASSIAAASNQPQHF; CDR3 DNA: TGTGCCAGTAGTATAGCAGCAGCCAGCAATCAGCCCCAGCATTTT
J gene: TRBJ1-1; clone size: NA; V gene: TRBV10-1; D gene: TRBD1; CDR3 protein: CASRDRGRGYMNTEAFF; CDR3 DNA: TGCGCCAGCAGGGACAGGGGGCGGGGGTATATGAACACTGAAGCTTTCTTT
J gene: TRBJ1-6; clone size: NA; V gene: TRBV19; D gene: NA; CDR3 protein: CASSIGGQGNSPLHF; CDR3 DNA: TGTGCCAGTAGTATCGGCGGGCAGGGCAATTCACCCCTCCACTTT
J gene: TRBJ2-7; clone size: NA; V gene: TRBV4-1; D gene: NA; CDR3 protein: CASSRGTGEQYF; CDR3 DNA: TGCGCCAGCAGCCGGGGGACGGGGGAGCAGTACTTC
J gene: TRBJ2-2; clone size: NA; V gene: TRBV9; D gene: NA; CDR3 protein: CASSQTPGGGANTGELFF; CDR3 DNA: TGTGCCAGCAGCCAGACCCCGGGGGGCGGGGCGAACACCGGGGAGCTGTTTTTT
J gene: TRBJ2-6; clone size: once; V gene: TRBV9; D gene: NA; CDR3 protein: CASSVGHLSGANVLTF; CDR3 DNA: TGTGCCAGCAGCGTGGGACACCTCTCTGGGGCCAACGTCCTGACTTTC
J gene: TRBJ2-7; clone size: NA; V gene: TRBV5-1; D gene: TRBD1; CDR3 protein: CASSFDQGETYEQYF; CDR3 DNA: TGCGCCAGCAGCTTCGACCAGGGGGAAACCTACGAGCAGTACTTC
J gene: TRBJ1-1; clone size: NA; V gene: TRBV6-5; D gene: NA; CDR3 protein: CASSYPNTEAFF; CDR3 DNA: TGTGCCAGCAGTTATCCAAACACTGAAGCTTTCTTT
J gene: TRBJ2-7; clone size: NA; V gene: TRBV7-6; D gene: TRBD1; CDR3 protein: CASSLDFTGDEQYF; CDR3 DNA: TGTGCCAGCAGCTTGGACTTTACAGGGGACGAGCAGTACTTC
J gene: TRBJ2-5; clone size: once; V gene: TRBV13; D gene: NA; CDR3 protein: CASSSPGEYQETQYF; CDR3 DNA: TGTGCCAGCAGCTCCCCAGGGGAGTACCAAGAGACCCAGTACTTC
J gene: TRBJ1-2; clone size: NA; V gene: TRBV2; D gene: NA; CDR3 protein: CASKALREPGYTF; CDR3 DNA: TGTGCCAGCAAAGCCCTCCGCGAGCCGGGCTACACCTTC
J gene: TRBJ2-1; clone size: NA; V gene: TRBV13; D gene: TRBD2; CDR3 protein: CASSLGLAGDLPNNEQFF; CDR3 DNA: TGTGCCAGCAGCTTAGGACTAGCGGGGGACCTACCAAATAATGAGCAGTTCTTC
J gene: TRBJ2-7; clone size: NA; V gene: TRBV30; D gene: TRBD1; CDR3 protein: CAWRGRQGSYEQYF; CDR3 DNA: TGTGCCTGGAGGGGAAGACAGGGATCCTACGAGCAGTACTTC
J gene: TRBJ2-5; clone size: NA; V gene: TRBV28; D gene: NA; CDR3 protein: CASRPNRYQETQYF; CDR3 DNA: TGTGCCAGCAGACCGAACAGATACCAAGAGACCCAGTACTTC
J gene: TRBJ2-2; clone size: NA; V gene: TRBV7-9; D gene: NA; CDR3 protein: CASSPTPGAGGELFF; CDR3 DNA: TGTGCCAGCAGCCCGACTCCAGGGGCCGGCGGGGAGCTGTTTTTT
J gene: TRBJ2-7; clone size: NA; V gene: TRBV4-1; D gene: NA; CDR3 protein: CASSQMTGSSYEQYF; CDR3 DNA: TGCGCCAGCAGCCAGATGACAGGAAGCTCCTACGAGCAGTACTTC
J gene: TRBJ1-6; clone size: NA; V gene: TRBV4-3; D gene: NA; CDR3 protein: CASSQDGARVNSPLHF; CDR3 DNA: TGCGCCAGCAGCCAAGACGGGGCCAGGGTGAATTCACCCCTCCACTTT
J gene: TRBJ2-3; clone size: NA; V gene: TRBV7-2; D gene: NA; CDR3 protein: CASSPRSLGTDTQYF; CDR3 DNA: TGTGCCAGCAGCCCTCGTTCTCTAGGCACAGATACGCAGTATTTT
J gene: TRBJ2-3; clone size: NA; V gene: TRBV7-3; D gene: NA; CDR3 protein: CASSWGGGTDTQYF; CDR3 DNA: TGTGCCAGCAGCTGGGGCGGGGGCACAGATACGCAGTATTTT
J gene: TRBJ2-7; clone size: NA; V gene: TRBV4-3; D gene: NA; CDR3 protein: CASSQDIGRGGEQYF; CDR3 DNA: TGCGCCAGCAGCCAAGATATCGGCAGGGGTGGGGAGCAGTACTTC
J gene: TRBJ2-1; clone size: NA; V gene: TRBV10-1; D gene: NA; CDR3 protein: CASSVGHEQFF; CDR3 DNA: TGCGCCAGCAGTGTGGGCCATGAGCAGTTCTTC
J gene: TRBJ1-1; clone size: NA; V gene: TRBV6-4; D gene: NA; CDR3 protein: CASSGGSGGATEAFF; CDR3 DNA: TGTGCCAGCAGTGGCGGGTCGGGGGGAGCCACTGAAGCTTTCTTT
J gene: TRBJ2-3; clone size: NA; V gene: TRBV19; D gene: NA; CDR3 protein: CASSINVPRTDTQYF; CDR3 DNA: TGTGCCAGTAGTATTAATGTGCCTCGCACAGATACGCAGTATTTT
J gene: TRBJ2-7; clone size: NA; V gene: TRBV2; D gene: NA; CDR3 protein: CASSPPGHLPYEQYF; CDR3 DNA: TGTGCCAGCAGTCCTCCGGGACACCTTCCCTACGAGCAGTACTTC
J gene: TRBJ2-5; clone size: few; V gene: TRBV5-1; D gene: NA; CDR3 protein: CASSLAQNQETQYF; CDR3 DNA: TGCGCCAGCAGCTTGGCCCAGAACCAAGAGACCCAGTACTTC
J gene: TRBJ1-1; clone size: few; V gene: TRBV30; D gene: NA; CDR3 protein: CAWSADAGTTEAFF; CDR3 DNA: TGTGCCTGGAGTGCCGACGCGGGGACCACTGAAGCTTTCTTT
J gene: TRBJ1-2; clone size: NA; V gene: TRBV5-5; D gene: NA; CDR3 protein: CASSQDGGGANYGYTF; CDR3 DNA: TGTGCCAGCAGCCAGGACGGTGGTGGCGCTAACTATGGCTACACCTTC
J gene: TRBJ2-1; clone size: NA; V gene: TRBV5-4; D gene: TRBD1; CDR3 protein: CASSLGRGHNEQFF; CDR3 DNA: TGTGCCAGCAGCTTGGGCAGGGGGCACAATGAGCAGTTCTTC
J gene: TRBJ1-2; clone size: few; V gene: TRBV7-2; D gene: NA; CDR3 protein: CASSLGGTDGLGYTF; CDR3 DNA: TGTGCCAGCAGCTTAGGGGGGACGGACGGTCTAGGCTACACCTTC
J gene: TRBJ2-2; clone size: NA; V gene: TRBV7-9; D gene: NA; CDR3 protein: CASSLWQGLAGELFF; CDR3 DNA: TGTGCCAGCAGCTTGTGGCAGGGGTTAGCCGGGGAGCTGTTTTTT
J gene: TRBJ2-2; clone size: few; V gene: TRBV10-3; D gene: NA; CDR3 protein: CAIIIQNTGELFF; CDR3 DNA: TGTGCCATCATAATCCAGAACACCGGGGAGCTGTTTTTT
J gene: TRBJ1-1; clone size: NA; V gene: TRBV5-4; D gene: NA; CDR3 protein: CASSDGGVNTEAFF; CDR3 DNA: TGTGCCAGCAGCGACGGGGGGGTCAACACTGAAGCTTTCTTT
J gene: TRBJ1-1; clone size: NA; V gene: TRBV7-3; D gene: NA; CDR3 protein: CASSLSGNTEAFF; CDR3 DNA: TGTGCCAGCAGCTTATCAGGGAACACTGAAGCTTTCTTT
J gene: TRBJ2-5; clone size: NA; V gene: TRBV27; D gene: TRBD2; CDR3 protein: CASSLASGGEETQYF; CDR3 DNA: TGTGCCAGCAGTTTGGCTAGCGGGGGGGAAGAGACCCAGTACTTC
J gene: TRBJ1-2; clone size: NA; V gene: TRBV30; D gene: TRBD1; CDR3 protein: CAWSVGTAKTYGYTF; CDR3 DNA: TGTGCCTGGAGTGTAGGGACAGCGAAAACCTATGGCTACACCTTC
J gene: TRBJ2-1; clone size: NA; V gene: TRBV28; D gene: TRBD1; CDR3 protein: CASSWGQGNEQFF; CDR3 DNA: TGTGCCAGCAGTTGGGGACAGGGGAATGAGCAGTTCTTC
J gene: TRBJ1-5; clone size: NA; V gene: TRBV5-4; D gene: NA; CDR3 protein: CASSLEGAQPQHF; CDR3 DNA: TGTGCCAGCAGCTTGGAAGGGGCTCAGCCCCAGCATTTT
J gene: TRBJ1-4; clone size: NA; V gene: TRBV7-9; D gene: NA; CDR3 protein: CASRPGSRNEKLFF; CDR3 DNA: TGTGCCAGCAGACCAGGGTCTAGGAATGAAAAACTGTTTTTT
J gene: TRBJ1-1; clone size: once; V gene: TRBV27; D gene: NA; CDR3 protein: CASRSVGETPEAFF; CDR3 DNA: TGTGCCAGCAGGTCAGTGGGGGAGACGCCTGAAGCTTTCTTT
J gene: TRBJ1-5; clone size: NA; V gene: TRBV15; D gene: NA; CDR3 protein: CATSKMDSYSNQPQHF; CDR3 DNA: TGTGCCACCAGCAAAATGGACAGTTATAGCAATCAGCCCCAGCATTTT